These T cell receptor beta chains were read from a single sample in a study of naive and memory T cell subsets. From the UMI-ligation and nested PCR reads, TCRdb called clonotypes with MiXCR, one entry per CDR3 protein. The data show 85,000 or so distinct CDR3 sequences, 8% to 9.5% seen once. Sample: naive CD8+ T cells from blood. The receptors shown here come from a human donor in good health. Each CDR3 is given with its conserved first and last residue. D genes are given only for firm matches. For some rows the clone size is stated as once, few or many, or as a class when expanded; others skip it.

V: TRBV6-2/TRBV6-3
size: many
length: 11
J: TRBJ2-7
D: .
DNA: TGTGCCAGCAGTACTAGTCGGGAGCAGTACTTC
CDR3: CASSTSREQYF

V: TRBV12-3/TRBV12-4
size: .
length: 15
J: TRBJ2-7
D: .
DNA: TGTGCCAGCAGTTTAGGACTGCAGGGAGTGTACGAGCAGTACTTC
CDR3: CASSLGLQGVYEQYF

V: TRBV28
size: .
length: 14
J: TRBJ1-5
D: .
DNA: TGTGCCATAGACCCGACAGTAGGCAATCAGCCCCAGCATTTT
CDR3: CAIDPTVGNQPQHF

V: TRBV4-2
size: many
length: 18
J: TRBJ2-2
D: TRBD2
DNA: TGTGCCAGCAGCCAAGAGCGAAGCGGGAGGGCATACACCGGGGAGCTGTTTTTT
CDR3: CASSQERSGRAYTGELFF

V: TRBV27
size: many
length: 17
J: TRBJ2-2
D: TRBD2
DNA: TGTGCCAGCAGTCAACCCGGGACTAGCGGGCTCACCGGGGAGCTGTTTTTT
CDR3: CASSQPGTSGLTGELFF

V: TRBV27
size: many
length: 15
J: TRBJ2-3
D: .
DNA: TGTGCCAGCAGCCTTTTAAGGGCCATAGGAGATACGCAGTATTTT
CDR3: CASSLLRAIGDTQYF

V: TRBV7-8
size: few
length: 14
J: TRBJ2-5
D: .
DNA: TGTGCCAGCAGTTTAGAGGCCATACAAGAGACCCAGTACTTC
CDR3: CASSLEAIQETQYF

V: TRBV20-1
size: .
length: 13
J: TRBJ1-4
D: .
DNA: TGCAGTGCGGGCGCGGGGTTCGGGGAAAAACTGTTTTTT
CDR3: CSAGAGFGEKLFF

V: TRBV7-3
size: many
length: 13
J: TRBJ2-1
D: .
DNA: TGTGCCAGCGGATTGGGGGTGCGCGATGAGCAGTTCTTC
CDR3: CASGLGVRDEQFF

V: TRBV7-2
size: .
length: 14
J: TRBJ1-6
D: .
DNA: TGTGCCAGCAGCCATTTAGACGGGAATTCACCCCTCCACTTT
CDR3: CASSHLDGNSPLHF

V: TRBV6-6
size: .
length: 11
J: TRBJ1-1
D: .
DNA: TGTGCCAGCTCGGAAAGCCCTGAAGCTTTCTTT
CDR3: CASSESPEAFF

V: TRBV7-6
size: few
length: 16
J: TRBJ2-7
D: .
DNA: TGTGCCAGCAGCTTAACGCCCGACGGCGGGATAAACGAGCAGTACTTC
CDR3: CASSLTPDGGINEQYF

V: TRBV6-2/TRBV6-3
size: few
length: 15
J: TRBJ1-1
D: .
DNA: TGTGCCAGCAGTTACCGCAGACTCATGAACACTGAAGCTTTCTTT
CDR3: CASSYRRLMNTEAFF

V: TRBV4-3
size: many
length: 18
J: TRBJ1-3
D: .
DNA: TGCGCCAGCAGCCAAGATCCCCAGACTGGTAGCTCTGGAAACACCATATATTTT
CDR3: CASSQDPQTGSSGNTIYF

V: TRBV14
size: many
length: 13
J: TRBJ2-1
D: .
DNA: TGTGCCAGCAGCGAGACAAACTACAATGAGCAGTTCTTC
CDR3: CASSETNYNEQFF

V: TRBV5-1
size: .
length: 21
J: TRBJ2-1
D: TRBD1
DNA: TGCGCCAGCAGCTTGGCCTTCCCCCGGGACAGGGGGAGTAAGGCCTACAATGAGCAGTTCTTC
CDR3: CASSLAFPRDRGSKAYNEQFF

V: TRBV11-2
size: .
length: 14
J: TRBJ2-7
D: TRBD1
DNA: TGTGCCAGCAGCACCCACAGGGGGCTCCTCGAGCAGTACTTC
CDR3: CASSTHRGLLEQYF

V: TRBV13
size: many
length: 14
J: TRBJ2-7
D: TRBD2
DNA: TGTGCCAGCAGCCCCGGGACTAGCGGCTACGAGCAGTACTTC
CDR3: CASSPGTSGYEQYF

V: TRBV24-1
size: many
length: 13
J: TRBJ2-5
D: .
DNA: TGTGCCACCAGTGCAACAGGGAGAGAGACCCAGTACTTC
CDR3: CATSATGRETQYF

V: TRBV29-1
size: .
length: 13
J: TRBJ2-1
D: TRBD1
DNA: TGCAGCACAGGACAGGGATGGGGCAATGAGCAGTTCTTC
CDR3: CSTGQGWGNEQFF

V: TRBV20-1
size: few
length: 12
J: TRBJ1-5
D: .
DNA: TGCAGTGCTACTAGGGGCAATCAGCCCCAGCATTTT
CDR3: CSATRGNQPQHF

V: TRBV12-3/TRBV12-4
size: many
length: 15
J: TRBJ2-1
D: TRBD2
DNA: TGTGCCAGCAGCCCACTAGCGGGTAGCTACAATGAGCAGTTCTTC
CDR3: CASSPLAGSYNEQFF

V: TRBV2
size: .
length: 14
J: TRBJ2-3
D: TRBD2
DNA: TGTGCCAGCAGCCCTAGCGGGAACACAGATACGCAGTATTTT
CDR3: CASSPSGNTDTQYF

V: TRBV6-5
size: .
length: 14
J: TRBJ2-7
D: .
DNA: TGTGCCAGCAGTTACACGGGCATTCGCCACGAGCAGTACTTC
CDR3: CASSYTGIRHEQYF

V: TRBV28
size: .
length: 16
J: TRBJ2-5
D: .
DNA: TGTGCCAGCAGTTTATTGGCCACTTCTCCCCAAGAGACCCAGTACTTC
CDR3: CASSLLATSPQETQYF

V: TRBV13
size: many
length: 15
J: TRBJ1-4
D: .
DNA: TGTGCCAGCGGTCCCAGGGGCCGACCTGCTGAAAAACTGTTTTTT
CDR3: CASGPRGRPAEKLFF

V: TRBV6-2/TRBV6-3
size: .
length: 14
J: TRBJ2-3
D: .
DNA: TGTGCCAGCAGTTACTCGAAAGTTGTAGATACGCAGTATTTT
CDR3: CASSYSKVVDTQYF

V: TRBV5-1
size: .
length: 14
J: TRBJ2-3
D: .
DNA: TGCGCCAGCAGTGGCAACCCAGGGGCGGATACGCAGTATTTT
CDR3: CASSGNPGADTQYF

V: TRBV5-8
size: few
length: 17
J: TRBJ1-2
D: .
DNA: TGTGCCAGCACACCCCCCTGGGGCGACTCACCTAACTATGGCTACACCTTC
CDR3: CASTPPWGDSPNYGYTF

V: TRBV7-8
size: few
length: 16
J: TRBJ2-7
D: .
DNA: TGTGCCAGCAGCCCCGAGGGACCCGTCGACTCCTACGAGCAGTACTTC
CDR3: CASSPEGPVDSYEQYF

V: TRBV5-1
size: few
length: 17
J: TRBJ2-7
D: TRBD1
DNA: TGCGCCAGCAGCTTGGCCAGAGAGGGACAGGGGGCTCGGGAGCAGTACTTC
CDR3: CASSLAREGQGAREQYF

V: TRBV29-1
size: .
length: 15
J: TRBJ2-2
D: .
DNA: TGCAGCGCCCGGACCACTGTGAGGGACACCGGGGAGCTGTTTTTT
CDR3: CSARTTVRDTGELFF

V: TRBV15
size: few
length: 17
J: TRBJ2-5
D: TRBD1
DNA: TGTGCCACCTCCCGGGACAGGGGAATGACGGGCCAAGAGACCCAGTACTTC
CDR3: CATSRDRGMTGQETQYF

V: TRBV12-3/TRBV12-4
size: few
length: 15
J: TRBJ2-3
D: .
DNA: TGTGCCAGCAGTTTAAGGGGGGGTTTCACAGATACGCAGTATTTT
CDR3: CASSLRGGFTDTQYF

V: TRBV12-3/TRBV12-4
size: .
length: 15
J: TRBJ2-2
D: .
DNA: TGTGCCAGCACCGGAGGGACAAGCCAACGTGGGGAGCTGTTTTTT
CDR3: CASTGGTSQRGELFF

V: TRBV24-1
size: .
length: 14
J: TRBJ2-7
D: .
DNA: TGTGCCACCAGTGATACGGGGGAAGCCTACGAGCAGTACTTC
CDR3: CATSDTGEAYEQYF

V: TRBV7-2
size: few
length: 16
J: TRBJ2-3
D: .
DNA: TGTGCCAGCAGCGCGAGACAGGACCGATACACAGATACGCAGTATTTT
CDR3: CASSARQDRYTDTQYF

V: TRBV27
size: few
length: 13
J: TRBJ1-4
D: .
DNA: TGTGCCAGCCGAGGGTGGCCTAATGAAAAACTGTTTTTT
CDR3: CASRGWPNEKLFF

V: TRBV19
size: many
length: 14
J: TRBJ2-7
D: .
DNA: TGTGCCAGTAGTATAGGAGAGAGATTCTACGAGCAGTACTTC
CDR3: CASSIGERFYEQYF

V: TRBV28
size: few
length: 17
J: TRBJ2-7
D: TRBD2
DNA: TGTGCCAGCACCGACTTGGGGGGCCCTAGCGGGACCAACGAGCAGTACTTC
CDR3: CASTDLGGPSGTNEQYF

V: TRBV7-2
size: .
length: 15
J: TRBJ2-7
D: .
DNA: TGTGCCAGCAGCTTACTCGAGGTTGGAGTTTACGAGCAGTACTTC
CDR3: CASSLLEVGVYEQYF

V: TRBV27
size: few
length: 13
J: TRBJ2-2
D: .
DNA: TGTGCCAGCAGTTTTGGAGTCACCGGGGAGCTGTTTTTT
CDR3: CASSFGVTGELFF

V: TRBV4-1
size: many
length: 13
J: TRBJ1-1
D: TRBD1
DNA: TGCGCCAGCAGCCAAACAGGGGACCCTGAAGCTTTCTTT
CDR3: CASSQTGDPEAFF

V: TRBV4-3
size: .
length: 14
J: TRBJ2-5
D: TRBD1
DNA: TGCGCCAGCAGCCCAAGGACAGGGGGGGAGACCCAGTACTTC
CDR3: CASSPRTGGETQYF

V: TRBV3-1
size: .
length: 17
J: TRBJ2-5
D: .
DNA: TGTGCCAGCAGCCAAGATAAGTCGGCTACGGTTCTGGAGACCCAGTACTTC
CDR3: CASSQDKSATVLETQYF

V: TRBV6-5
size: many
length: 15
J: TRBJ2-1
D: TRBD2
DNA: TGTGCCAGCAGTTCGACTAGCGGGAGGGCCAATGAGCAGTTCTTC
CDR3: CASSSTSGRANEQFF

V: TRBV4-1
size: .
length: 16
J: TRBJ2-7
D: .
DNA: TGCGCCAGCAGCCAAGTCCCGTCCCAAGGGTACTACGAGCAGTACTTC
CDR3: CASSQVPSQGYYEQYF

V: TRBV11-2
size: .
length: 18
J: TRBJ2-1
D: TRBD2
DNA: TGTGCCAGCAGCTTTCCACTAGCGGGCGGAATCTCCTACAATGAGCAGTTCTTC
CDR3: CASSFPLAGGISYNEQFF

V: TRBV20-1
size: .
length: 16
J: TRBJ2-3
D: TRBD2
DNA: TGCAGTGCTAGAAGACTAGCGGGAGGGAGCACAGATACGCAGTATTTT
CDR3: CSARRLAGGSTDTQYF

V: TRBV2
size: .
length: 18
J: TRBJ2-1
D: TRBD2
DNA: TGTGCCAGCAGGGGGATTTACGGACTAGCGGGATATGGCGATGAGCAGTTCTTC
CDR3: CASRGIYGLAGYGDEQFF

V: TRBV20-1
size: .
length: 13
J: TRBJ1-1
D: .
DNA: TGCAGTGCTGGAAGAGGGCCAAACACTGAAGCTTTCTTT
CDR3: CSAGRGPNTEAFF

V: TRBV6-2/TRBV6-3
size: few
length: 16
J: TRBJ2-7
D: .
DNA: TGTGCCAGCAGTTACTTGATAATACCCGACGTCTACGAGCAGTACTTC
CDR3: CASSYLIIPDVYEQYF

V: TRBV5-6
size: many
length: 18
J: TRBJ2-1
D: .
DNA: TGTGCCAGCACAGATGTATCCTTCAGGCTAGATGGAGACAATGAGCAGTTCTTC
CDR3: CASTDVSFRLDGDNEQFF

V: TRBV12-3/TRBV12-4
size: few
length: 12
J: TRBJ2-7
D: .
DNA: TGTGCCAGCAGTTTTTCAGGGCACGAGCAGTACTTC
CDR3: CASSFSGHEQYF